What follows are 31 T cell receptor beta chains derived from one specimen sequenced in a study of vaccination effects on CD4 cells after COVID-19. What these receptors recognize is not known. The protocol was immunoSEQ multiplex PCR, while the TCRdb copy is restricted to in-frame clones and leaves out a portion. The table shows about 14,000 clones, with 75% to 80% occurring only once. Antigen-specific CD4+ T cells were expanded with viral peptide pools in the ViraFEST assay before sequencing. At the end of approximately 10 days of culture, CD4+ T cells were isolated. The person's infection with SARS-CoV-2, confirmed by PCR, took place between March and December 2020. Participants received two doses of either the BNT162b2 or mRNA-1273 vaccine. The specimen was CD4+ T cells from PBMCs cultured with HCoV-NL63 spike peptides, collected after COVID-19 vaccination. Receptor source: a human donor who had a prior SARS-CoV-2 infection.

J is TRBJ2-3 and V is TRBV7-3; no reliable D call. CDR1 SGHTA and CDR2 FQGTGA come from the germline V gene. Trimming pared 5 bases from V and 2 bases from J, leaving 17 bases between. The CDR3 consists of 16 residues. CDR3 sequence: CASSPGHGVDTDTQYF. CDR3 DNA: TGTGCCAGCAGCCCGGGCCATGGGGTAGACACAGATACGCAGTATTTT.

The genes are TRBV2 and TRBJ1-1, with TRBD1 as a possible D gene (6 bases). Per the germline V gene, CDR1 is SNHLY and CDR2 is FYNNEI. V dropped 2 bases and J dropped 4 bases, with 11 bases sitting between them. This CDR3 is 14 amino acids long. The CDR3 loop is CASSELGASTEAFF. The DNA of the CDR3 is TGTGCCAGCAGTGAACTGGGGGCTAGCACTGAAGCTTTCTTT.

This chain joins TRBV3-1 (or the pseudogene TRBV3-2) and TRBJ1-5; D uncertain. The CDR3 is 13 amino acids. Trimming shortened V by 1 base and J by 12 bases, and 13 bases separated the two germline ends. The germline V gene encodes CDR1 LGHDT and CDR2 YNNKEL (reference sequence). CDR3 in DNA: TGTGCCAGCAGCCAAGTTGGAGCGAGCCACCAGCATTTT. As protein: CASSQVGASHQHF.

V gene TRBV30 combines with J gene TRBJ1-1, with TRBD1 matching 8 bases. Germline loops: CDR1 GTSNPN, CDR2 SVGIG (reference sequence). J gave up 5 bases and V 6 bases, and 17 bases lay outside the gene matches. The CDR3 sequence is 16 residues long. CDR3 coding DNA: TGTGCCTGCTACAGGACAGGGATGTTGAGGATAACTGAAGCTTTCTTT. It encodes CACYRTGMLRITEAFF.

The chain couples TRBV9 to TRBJ2-5, with D uncertain. The CDR3 extends over 14 amino acids. V shed 1 base and J shed 5 bases, with 12 bases lying between them. The germline gives CDR1 SGDLS, CDR2 YYNGEE. In DNA form, the CDR3 reads TGTGCCAGCAGCGTATATACCACGGCGGAGACCCAGTACTTC. Protein product: CASSVYTTAETQYF.

V is TRBV7-9 and J is TRBJ1-2; weak D call: TRBD1 (6 bases). The CDR3 loop spans 15 amino acids. Germline V gives CDR1 SEHNR, CDR2 FQNEAQ (reference sequence). V lost 2 bases, J lost 1 base, and 11 bases lay in between. The CDR3 nucleotides read TGTGCCAGCAGCTTATGGGGGACACTTAACTATGGCTACACCTTC. Its protein product is CASSLWGTLNYGYTF.

This rearrangement joins TRBV19 to TRBJ2-1; a possible D gene is TRBD1 (5 bases). CDR1 LNHDA and CDR2 SQIVND come from the germline V gene (reference sequence). V lost 1 base, J lost 0 bases, and 7 bases lay in between. This CDR3 contains 15 residues. CDR3 amino acids: CASSIGQSSYNEQFF. In DNA form, the CDR3 reads TGTGCCAGTAGTATAGGACAGAGCTCCTACAATGAGCAGTTCTTC.

V is TRBV24-1 and J is TRBJ2-5; D remains ambiguous. Germline CDR1 reads KGHDR; CDR2 reads SFDVKD. V was clipped by 4 bases and J by 2 bases, with 10 bases between them. The CDR3 loop spans 14 amino acids. The DNA of the CDR3 is TGTGCCACCAGTGACCGAGACACACAAGAGACCCAGTACTTC. This sequence encodes CATSDRDTQETQYF.

The chain joins TRBV3-1 (or the pseudogene TRBV3-2) to TRBJ1-1; TRBD1 might be the D (6 bases). The CDR3 totals 13 residues. Trimming removed 3 bases from V and 8 bases from J, with 13 bases in between. Germline V CDR1 and CDR2: LGHDT, YNNKEL (reference sequence). CDR3 sequence reads: CASSHVRQAEAFF. For the CDR3, the DNA is TGTGCCAGCAGCCACGTTAGACAGGCGGAAGCTTTCTTT.

The chain is built from TRBV9 and TRBJ2-1; possibly TRBD1 for D (6 bases). Trimming took off 3 bases at V and 6 bases at J, with 10 bases between the two ends. This CDR3 contains 13 residues. Germline V CDR1 and CDR2: SGDLS, YYNGEE. The CDR3 nucleotides read TGTGCCAGCAGCGCGGACAGATCCAATGAGCAGTTCTTC. This sequence encodes CASSADRSNEQFF.

The rearrangement joins TRBV29-1 to TRBJ1-2; 7 bases align to TRBD1. The J segment lost 3 bases and the V segment lost 0 bases, leaving 10 bases of the junction unmatched. The CDR3 spans 16 residues. Germline loops: CDR1 SQVTM, CDR2 ANQGSEA. The CDR3 DNA sequence: TGCAGCGTTGAAGATCGTGGCAGGGGGTTGGACTATGGCTACACCTTC. Translated: CSVEDRGRGLDYGYTF.

J is TRBJ2-5 and V is TRBV7-3; 9 bases match TRBD1. From germline, CDR1 is SGHTA and CDR2 FQGTGA. The CDR3 sequence is 14 residues long. V was clipped by 5 bases and J by 5 bases; unmatched bases: 6. Written as DNA, the CDR3 is TGTGCCAGCAGCCTGACAGGGGGGATGGAGACCCAGTACTTC. It specifies CASSLTGGMETQYF.

The J gene is TRBJ1-2, the V gene TRBV10-3, with unresolved D. Trimming pared 6 bases from V and 4 bases from J, leaving 15 bases between. The length of the CDR3 is 14 residues. Germline assignment: CDR1 ENHRY and CDR2 SYGVKD. The CDR3 protein is CAISPRADPYGYTF. CDR3 sequence (DNA): TGTGCCATCAGCCCCCGGGCGGACCCCTATGGCTACACCTTC.

The genes are TRBV2 and TRBJ2-3, with a weak D call TRBD2 (6 bases). Germline V lookup: CDR1 SNHLY, CDR2 FYNNEI. The ends were cut back, 6 bases at V and 2 bases at J, with 12 bases in the middle. The CDR3 extends over 14 amino acids. CDR3 bases: TGTGCCAGCAGGACGACGCGGGACACAGATACGCAGTATTTT. Translated: CASRTTRDTDTQYF.

The chain has TRBV6-4 and TRBJ2-4; D tentatively fits TRBD1 or TRBD2 (5 bases each). V gave up 6 bases and J gave up 0 bases, with 18 bases separating them. Looked up from germline, CDR1 is MRHNA and CDR2 is SNTAGT. The CDR3 has 17 amino acids. CDR3 in DNA: TGTGCCAGCAGGACCCTTGGGGGTCGAATAGCCAAAAACATTCAGTACTTC. Its protein product is CASRTLGGRIAKNIQYF.

The chain has TRBV6-5 and TRBJ2-2; D is unclear. Germline loops: CDR1 MNHEY, CDR2 SVGAGI. Trimming pared 7 bases from V and 1 base from J, leaving 13 bases between. The CDR3 runs to 15 residues. Here the CDR3 reads CASTNRRRNTGELFF. The DNA of the CDR3 is TGTGCCAGCACCAACCGGCGGAGGAACACCGGGGAGCTGTTTTTT.

V is TRBV2 and J is TRBJ1-1; TRBD1 is a possible D gene (5 bases). The length of the CDR3 is 17 residues. CDR1 and CDR2 (germline): SNHLY, FYNNEI. Trimming removed 1 base at V and 6 bases at J, with 21 bases between. CDR3 DNA: TGTGCCAGCAGTGAAGGCCTTGGATACACCAGGGCTGCTGAAGCTTTCTTT. It encodes CASSEGLGYTRAAEAFF. The variable domain in full, completed from reference TRBV2 and TRBJ1-1, reads EPEVTQTPSHQVTQMGQEVILRCVPISNHLYFYWYRQILGQKVEFLVSFYNNEISEKSEIFDDQFSVERPDGSNFTLKIRSTKLEDSAMYFCASSEGLGYTRAAEAFFGQGTRLTVV.

A few counts support this clone. The rearrangement joins TRBV2 to TRBJ2-7; D unresolved. Germline CDR1 is SNHLY and CDR2 is FYNNEI. The CDR3 has 14 residues. The V end lost 6 bases, the J end lost 4 bases, and 16 bases lay between the germline ends. The CDR3 nucleotides read TGTGCCAGCAGACAAGGCTTCACGAGATACGAGCAGTACTTC. This translates into CASRQGFTRYEQYF.

There are a few counts of this clone. The chain has TRBV15 and TRBJ1-5; 7 bases agree with TRBD1. The CDR3 consists of 17 residues. J gave up 0 bases and V 3 bases, and 8 bases lay outside the gene matches. Germline V gene sequence: CDR1 LNHNV, CDR2 YYDKDF (reference sequence). Here the CDR3 reads CATSSGRDSDSNQPQHF. As DNA, the CDR3 is TGTGCCACCAGCAGTGGTAGGGACAGCGATAGCAATCAGCCCCAGCATTTT.

The chain has TRBV6-1 and TRBJ1-5; D gene ambiguous. This CDR3 spans 15 amino acids. V was trimmed by 0 bases and J by 3 bases, leaving 9 bases between them. Germline assignment: CDR1 MNHNS and CDR2 SASEGT. CDR3 amino acids: CASSEAGVSNQPQHF. The CDR3 bases are TGTGCCAGCAGTGAAGCAGGCGTTTCCAATCAGCCCCAGCATTTT.

V is TRBV15 and J is TRBJ1-1; no clear D gene. Per germline, CDR1 LNHNV and CDR2 YYDKDF (reference sequence). Trimming removed 1 base from V and 2 bases from J, with 5 bases in between. CDR3 length: 13 amino acids. The CDR3: CATSRGFNTEAFF. CDR3 nucleotide sequence: TGTGCCACCAGCAGAGGTTTTAACACTGAAGCTTTCTTT.

The table lists this clone with a few counts. V usage is TRBV11-3 and J usage is TRBJ2-7; 13 bases are shared with TRBD2. The V and J ends lost 5 bases and 4 bases, in that order; junction bases with no gene match: 5. CDR1 is SGHNT and CDR2 is YENEEA in the germline V gene. CDR3 length equals 15 residues. The CDR3 loop is CASSPRTSGRYEQYF. In DNA form, the CDR3 reads TGTGCCAGCAGCCCCAGGACTAGCGGGAGATACGAGCAGTACTTC.

The genes are TRBV2 and TRBJ1-4; TRBD1 aligns across 7 bases. CDR1 is SNHLY and CDR2 is FYNNEI in the germline V gene. The CDR3 runs to 13 residues. V dropped 6 bases and J dropped 10; count of bases not matched to a gene: 8. CDR3 DNA: TGTGCCAGCAGGCAGGGGGGCATCGGAAAACTGTTTTTT. The encoded protein is CASRQGGIGKLFF.

V gene TRBV7-2 combines with J gene TRBJ1-5, with D unresolved. This CDR3 is 12 amino acids long. The V end lost 5 bases, the J end lost 9 bases, and 11 bases lay between the germline ends. CDR1 and CDR2 from the germline V gene are SGHTA and FQGNSA. CDR3 protein: CASSLREGPQHF. DNA of the CDR3: TGTGCCAGCAGCCTCCGGGAGGGGCCCCAGCATTTT.

This clone was counted a few times. The rearrangement links TRBV19 to TRBJ1-1; 8 bases fit TRBD1. This CDR3 contains 13 residues. Germline CDR1 is LNHDA and CDR2 is SQIVND (reference sequence). Trimming cost V 6 bases and J 4 bases; bases outside gene matches: 4. Written as DNA, the CDR3 is TGTGCCAGTAGAGTCACAGGGGGCACTGAAGCTTTCTTT. As protein: CASRVTGGTEAFF. Drawing the rest from reference TRBV19 and TRBJ1-1, the complete variable domain is DGGITQSPKYLFRKEGQNVTLSCEQNLNHDAMYWYRQDPGQGLRLIYYSQIVNDFQKGDIAEGYSVSREKKESFPLTVTSAQKNPTAFYLCASRVTGGTEAFFGQGTRLTVV.

V is TRBV30 and J is TRBJ1-1, with D possibly TRBD1 on 5 matching bases. Between the trimmed V and J ends, which lost 0 bases and 4 bases, there was a span of 9 bases. The CDR3 totals 13 residues. Germline loops: CDR1 GTSNPN, CDR2 SVGIG (reference sequence). The CDR3 nucleotides are TGTGCCTGGAGTGTAACGGGGGGCACTGAAGCTTTCTTT. It yields the protein CAWSVTGGTEAFF.

This clone occurred a few times. CDR3 DNA sequence: TGTGCCAGCAGCTTTAGGGGCCGCTCCTACGAGCAGTACTTC. It encodes CASSFRGRSYEQYF. The chain couples TRBV5-4 to TRBJ2-7, with D perhaps matching TRBD1 (5 bases). This CDR3 is 14 amino acids long. Germline V gene sequence: CDR1 SGHNT, CDR2 YYREEE (reference sequence). V was pared by 2 bases and J by 0 bases, with 9 bases between.

This clone was counted once. The V and J genes are TRBV29-1 and TRBJ1-1; 12 bases map to TRBD1. J lost 4 bases, V lost 6 bases, and 6 bases had no gene match. Germline V gives CDR1 SQVTM, CDR2 ANQGSEA. The CDR3 totals 14 residues. This chain's CDR3 is CSVLGGQGATEAFF. CDR3 nucleotide sequence: TGCAGCGTCCTCGGGGGACAGGGGGCCACTGAAGCTTTCTTT.

The chain couples TRBV4-2 to TRBJ2-7, with 9 positions matching TRBD2. The CDR3 runs 16 residues. V lost 2 bases to trimming and J lost 4 bases; unmatched junction nucleotides: 9. Germline V gives CDR1 LGHNA, CDR2 YNFKEQ. CDR3 sequence reads: CASSQRGTSTPYEQYF. DNA of the CDR3: TGTGCCAGCAGCCAACGAGGGACTAGCACACCTTACGAGCAGTACTTC.

J is TRBJ1-3 and V is TRBV3-1 (or the pseudogene TRBV3-2), with 11 bases identical to TRBD1. The CDR3 totals 17 residues. Trimming took 2 bases from V and 3 from J; bases not matched to a gene: 6. Germline loops: CDR1 LGHDT, CDR2 YNNKEL (reference sequence). The CDR3 DNA is TGTGCCAGCAGCCAATGGACAGGGGGCCGGTATGGAAACACCATATATTTT. Protein sequence: CASSQWTGGRYGNTIYF.

The rearrangement joins TRBV5-4 to TRBJ2-2, with D perhaps TRBD1 or TRBD2 (6 bases each). This CDR3 region has 17 residues. From germline, CDR1 is SGHNT and CDR2 YYREEE (reference sequence). The CDR3 loop reads CATTPHAAMAGTGELFF. DNA of the CDR3: TGTGCGACCACTCCACACGCGGCCATGGCGGGGACAGGGGAGCTGTTTTTT.